This T cell receptor beta chain was found in a study of a mutant IDH1 vaccine in newly diagnosed glioma. Looking at the study overall: Averaging roughly 40 years of age, treated patients were about 60% male and approximately 38% female. Before enrollment, the patients had been treated with radiotherapy alone, temozolomide alone, or both together. Most of them had received both.

As for time point: baseline, week 1 (first vaccination visit). Treatment indicated: pre-vaccination baseline after standard-of-care therapy. Sequencing used immunoSEQ multiplex PCR; TCRdb keeps in-frame clones, though not all of them. This table has roughly 70,000 clones, 83% appearing once. This CDR3 spans 16 amino acids. J was trimmed by 7 bases and V by 4 bases; bases with no gene match: 9. CDR1 and CDR2 from the germline V gene are SGHRS and YFSETQ. This TCR was recovered from a woman under 30 with glioma. Some clones in this sample may be carry-over from other donors' samples. The sequencing here drew on peripheral blood mononuclear cells (PBMCs), taken from a glioma patient treated with radiotherapy, temozolomide or both. The rearrangement links TRBV5-1 to TRBJ2-2; TRBD2 agrees at 11 bases. The CDR3 is CASSPIAGGQGGELFF. The CDR3 nucleotides are TGCGCCAGCAGCCCTATAGCGGGAGGGCAAGGCGGGGAGCTGTTTTTT.